The 28 T cell receptor beta chains below were found in one sample sequenced in a study of shared clonotypes between healthy human individuals. Profiling relied on immunoSEQ multiplex PCR, and the TCRdb table lists in-frame clones only, not all of them. The sample contains 2 million to 2.5 million clones, about 90% of which appear only once. The sequencing sample was made of naive CD4+ T cells from PBMCs. Subset of the sample: CD45RA+ positively selected. The receptors were sampled from a young man in good health. Some clones in this sample may be carry-over from other donors' samples.

The V call is TRBV5-1, the J call TRBJ2-3; D is ambiguous. The CDR3 consists of 16 residues. Trimming removed 0 bases from V and 1 base from J, with 12 bases in between. CDR1 is SGHRS and CDR2 is YFSETQ in the germline V gene. The CDR3 protein is CASSLGSSMGTDTQYF. In DNA, the CDR3 is TGCGCCAGCAGCTTGGGCAGTTCGATGGGCACAGATACGCAGTATTTT.

This chain links TRBV27 with TRBJ2-7, with 10 positions matching TRBD2. Germline values: CDR1 MNHEY, CDR2 SMNVEV (reference sequence). CDR3 length equals 19 residues. J was trimmed by 0 bases and V by 4 bases; bases with no gene match: 15. The CDR3 region is CASSSRTSGIQHSSYEQYF. The CDR3 DNA reads TGTGCCAGCAGTTCCCGGACTAGCGGTATACAACACAGCTCCTACGAGCAGTACTTC.

V and J are TRBV4-1 and TRBJ1-5, with D tentatively TRBD1 (5 bases). The CDR3 spans 16 residues. Germline V gene sequence: CDR1 MGHRA, CDR2 YSYEKL. The ends were cut back, 4 bases at V and 6 bases at J, with 19 bases in the middle. This chain's CDR3 is CASSPLGPGSSQPQHF. In DNA form, the CDR3 reads TGCGCCAGCAGCCCCCTAGGTCCAGGGTCCAGTCAGCCCCAGCATTTT.

The chain employs TRBV30 and TRBJ2-7; TRBD1 is a possible D gene (6 bases). The CDR3 has 14 residues. Trimming removed 0 bases from V and 2 bases from J, with 11 bases in between. The germline CDR1 and CDR2 sequences are GTSNPN and SVGIG (reference sequence). In DNA form, the CDR3 reads TGTGCCTGGAGTGTATTGAACAGGGCCTACGAGCAGTACTTC. Translating it yields CAWSVLNRAYEQYF.

The chain links TRBV5-6 to TRBJ2-2, with D possibly being TRBD1 or TRBD2 (5 bases each). The V gene's germline CDR1 is SGHDT and CDR2 YYEEEE. CDR3 length: 13 residues. Trimming removed 6 bases at V and 3 bases at J, with 9 bases between. The CDR3 DNA sequence: TGTGCCAGCATGGGACGGTACACCGGGGAGCTGTTTTTT. Translated, it gives CASMGRYTGELFF.

The chain joins TRBV28 to TRBJ2-6; maybe TRBD2 (6 bases). V dropped 4 bases and J dropped 2 bases, with 12 bases sitting between them. The V gene's germline CDR1 is MDHEN and CDR2 SYDVKM. This CDR3 contains 16 residues. In DNA form, the CDR3 reads TGTGCCAGCAGTTGGGCCGGGGGTACTGGGGCCAACGTCCTGACTTTC. Amino acid sequence: CASSWAGGTGANVLTF.

The CDR3 nucleotides are TGTGCCAGCAGTTTACTCCTAGCGGGGTCCTACGAGCAGTACTTC. Amino acids: CASSLLLAGSYEQYF. The V gene is TRBV28, the J gene TRBJ2-7; 9 nucleotides match TRBD2. This CDR3 spans 15 amino acids. The trim removed 2 bases at V and 1 base at J, leaving 3 bases unmatched. Germline loops: CDR1 MDHEN, CDR2 SYDVKM. The whole variable domain, filled in from reference TRBV28 and TRBJ2-7, reads DVKVTQSSRYLVKRTGEKVFLECVQDMDHENMFWYRQDPGLGLRLIYFSYDVKMKEKGDIPEGYSVSREKKERFSLILESASTNQTSMYLCASSLLLAGSYEQYFGPGTRLTVT.

The V and J genes are TRBV19 and TRBJ2-3; maybe TRBD2 (6 bases). Germline CDR1 LNHDA, CDR2 SQIVND (reference sequence). The CDR3 has 14 amino acids. The V end lost 7 bases, the J end lost 3 bases, and 14 bases lay between the germline ends. The CDR3 DNA sequence: TGTGCCAGTAAATTAGCGGACGCGACAGATACGCAGTATTTT. This codes for CASKLADATDTQYF.

This CDR3 reads CASSYSTRWDKEAFF. The CDR3 nucleotides read TGTGCCAGCAGTTATTCTACCCGGTGGGATAAAGAAGCTTTCTTT. The chain is built from TRBV6-9 and TRBJ1-1; D is unresolved. The germline gives CDR1 MNHGY, CDR2 SVAAGI. V was shortened by 0 bases and J by 8 bases, with 16 bases between the two germline ends. This CDR3 region has 15 residues.

This chain uses TRBV5-4 with TRBJ2-5; the match to TRBD2 covers 8 bases. Germline lookup yields CDR1 SGHNT and CDR2 YYREEE (reference sequence). J gave up 5 bases and V 7 bases, and 16 bases lay outside the gene matches. CDR3 length: 16 residues. CDR3 sequence (DNA): TGTGCCAGCGCTTTCCGGGGGGGGAGTTTAGGTGAGACCCAGTACTTC. Encoded protein: CASAFRGGSLGETQYF.

Concerning this clone itself: The sample has other DNA sequences that encode this CDR3 too. The rearrangement uses TRBV5-4 and TRBJ2-7, with 14 bases aligning to TRBD2. The CDR3 has 15 amino acids. CDR1 SGHNT and CDR2 YYREEE come from the germline V gene (reference sequence). J lost 3 bases, V lost 4 bases, and 3 bases had no gene match. DNA of the CDR3: TGTGCCAGCAGCCCGGGACTAGCGGGAGTCTACGAGCAGTACTTC. This translates into CASSPGLAGVYEQYF.

This clone showed up just once. J is TRBJ2-7 and V is TRBV14, with a possible D match to TRBD1 (7 bases). Germline V gives CDR1 SGHDN, CDR2 FVKESK. Trimming left V 1 base short and J 2 bases short, with 15 bases between. The CDR3 is made up of 16 amino acids. This chain's CDR3 is CASSQARGRGAYEQYF. The CDR3 DNA reads TGTGCCAGCAGCCAAGCCCGGGGCAGGGGGGCCTACGAGCAGTACTTC. The full variable domain, rest sourced from reference TRBV14 and TRBJ2-7, is EAGVTQFPSHSVIEKGQTVTLRCDPISGHDNLYWYRRVMGKEIKFLLHFVKESKQDESGMPNNRFLAERTGGTYSTLKVQPAELEDSGVYFCASSQARGRGAYEQYFGPGTRLTVT.

This rearrangement joins TRBV10-3 to TRBJ1-1; maybe TRBD1 (5 bases). The CDR3 sequence is 13 residues long. V dropped 2 bases and J dropped 5 bases, with 9 bases sitting between them. The germline V gene encodes CDR1 ENHRY and CDR2 SYGVKD. The CDR3 region is CAISEREGTEAFF. CDR3 DNA sequence: TGTGCCATCAGTGAGAGGGAGGGGACTGAAGCTTTCTTT.

V and J are TRBV27 and TRBJ1-3; TRBD1 aligns across 9 bases. The CDR3 runs to 15 residues. CDR1 is MNHEY, CDR2 SMNVEV, per germline (reference sequence). The V gene end was trimmed by 4 bases and the J gene end by 3 bases; junction bases not matched to a gene: 4. The CDR3 spells CASSYRGPGGNTIYF. The DNA for the CDR3 is TGTGCCAGCAGTTACAGGGGGCCCGGTGGAAACACCATATATTTT.

The rearrangement links TRBV9 to TRBJ1-3; tentative D call: TRBD1 (6 bases). Germline loops: CDR1 SGDLS, CDR2 YYNGEE. Trimming left V 3 bases short and J 0 bases short, with 16 bases between. The CDR3 spans 17 residues. CDR3 coding DNA: TGTGCCAGCAGCGGGACGACAGGCTCGAGCTCTGGAAACACCATATATTTT. Translation gives CASSGTTGSSSGNTIYF.

This chain joins TRBV2 and TRBJ2-5; D is undetermined. Trimming shortened V by 4 bases and J by 2 bases, and 11 bases separated the two germline ends. Per germline, CDR1 SNHLY and CDR2 FYNNEI. This CDR3 comprises 14 residues. The CDR3 loop reads CASSVVLMQETQYF. The CDR3 coding sequence is TGTGCCAGCAGTGTGGTGCTAATGCAAGAGACCCAGTACTTC. Filled out from reference TRBV2 and TRBJ2-5, the complete variable domain reads EPEVTQTPSHQVTQMGQEVILRCVPISNHLYFYWYRQILGQKVEFLVSFYNNEISEKSEIFDDQFSVERPDGSNFTLKIRSTKLEDSAMYFCASSVVLMQETQYFGPGTRLLVL.

The chain has TRBV19 and TRBJ2-4; 8 bases match TRBD1. Germline lookup yields CDR1 LNHDA and CDR2 SQIVND (reference sequence). V gave up 2 bases and J gave up 4 bases; unmatched junction bases: 10. CDR3 size: 17 residues. The CDR3 is CASSIIIRQGAKNIQYF. CDR3 nucleotide sequence: TGTGCCAGTAGTATAATCATCCGGCAGGGGGCAAAAAACATTCAGTACTTC.

This rearrangement joins TRBV5-1 to TRBJ2-7; D is ambiguous. Trimming took off 4 bases at V and 5 bases at J, with 13 bases between the two ends. CDR3 length: 13 residues. The germline V gene encodes CDR1 SGHRS and CDR2 YFSETQ. CDR3 in amino acids: CASSPGVGHEQYF. The CDR3 bases are TGCGCCAGCAGCCCCGGTGTAGGCCACGAGCAGTACTTC.

The chain couples TRBV6-6 to TRBJ1-5, with TRBD1 as a possible D gene (6 bases). Trimming stripped 0 bases from V and 3 bases from J, with 12 bases between. Germline V gives CDR1 MNHNY, CDR2 SVGAGI (reference sequence). The CDR3 runs 16 residues. As DNA, the CDR3 is TGTGCCAGCAGTTACTCAAGGGGGGGGTACAATCAGCCCCAGCATTTT. Translation: CASSYSRGGYNQPQHF.

The rearrangement links TRBV7-9 to TRBJ1-3, with no clear D. Per the germline V gene, CDR1 is SEHNR and CDR2 is FQNEAQ (reference sequence). This CDR3 has 14 amino acids. V lost 8 bases to trimming and J lost 0 bases, with 11 bases between them. CDR3 amino acids: CASALSGSGNTIYF. The CDR3 region has the DNA TGTGCCAGCGCCCTTAGCGGCTCTGGAAACACCATATATTTT. Full variable domain (rest looked up from reference TRBV7-9 and TRBJ1-3): DTGVSQNPRHKITKRGQNVTFRCDPISEHNRLYWYRQTLGQGPEFLTYFQNEAQLEKSRLLSDRFSAERPKGSFSTLEIQRTEQGDSAMYLCASALSGSGNTIYFGEGSWLTVV.

The V gene is TRBV9, the J gene TRBJ2-2; maybe TRBD2 (5 bases). V was pared by 2 bases and J by 4 bases, with 15 bases between. The CDR3 loop spans 16 amino acids. From germline, CDR1 is SGDLS and CDR2 YYNGEE. CDR3: CASSVTSGDSTGELFF. The DNA for the CDR3 is TGTGCCAGCAGCGTCACAAGCGGCGACTCCACCGGGGAGCTGTTTTTT.

CDR3 loop: CASTETATYGYTF. The CDR3 nucleotides read TGTGCCAGCACCGAGACAGCGACCTATGGCTACACCTTC. The rearrangement links TRBV28 to TRBJ1-2; D is perhaps TRBD1 (5 bases). The CDR3 has 13 residues. Trimming shortened V by 7 bases and J by 4 bases, and 13 bases separated the two germline ends. Germline V gives CDR1 MDHEN, CDR2 SYDVKM.

The chain employs TRBV28 and TRBJ2-1; 8 bases map to TRBD1. The V gene's germline CDR1 is MDHEN and CDR2 SYDVKM. The CDR3 length is 13 residues. V lost 6 bases and J lost 4; bases outside the gene matches: 2. CDR3 region: CASSHRGYNEQFF. CDR3 in DNA: TGTGCCAGCAGCCACAGGGGGTACAATGAGCAGTTCTTC.

The V gene is TRBV28, the J gene TRBJ2-3; D not resolved. Germline V CDR1 and CDR2: MDHEN, SYDVKM. V was clipped by 4 bases and J by 4 bases, with 9 bases between them. The CDR3 sequence is 13 residues long. The CDR3 region has the DNA TGTGCCAGCAGTTCAGTTTTCCCAGATACGCAGTATTTT. Translation gives CASSSVFPDTQYF.

The chain has TRBV7-8 and TRBJ2-7; 7 bases map to TRBD1. The CDR3 covers 14 residues. Trimming removed 4 bases from V and 4 bases from J; junction bases left unmatched: 7. Germline CDR1 is SGHVS and CDR2 is FQNEAQ. CDR3 residues: CASSWDRLLYEQYF. Here the CDR3 DNA reads TGTGCCAGCAGCTGGGACAGACTACTTTACGAGCAGTACTTC.

The chain carries TRBV6-5 and TRBJ1-4; no clear D gene. The CDR3 totals 14 residues. Germline V gene lookup returns CDR1 MNHEY and CDR2 SVGAGI. Trimming took off 6 bases at V and 8 bases at J, with 16 bases between the two ends. Here the CDR3 reads CASRRSPGGEKLFF. CDR3 in DNA: TGTGCCAGCAGGAGAAGCCCCGGAGGAGAAAAACTGTTTTTT.

The chain links TRBV15 to TRBJ2-5; D gene uncertain. Trimming left V 4 bases short and J 6 bases short, with 12 bases between. This CDR3 is built from 13 residues. The V gene's germline CDR1 is LNHNV and CDR2 YYDKDF (reference sequence). This CDR3 reads CATSNRIRKTQYF. Here the CDR3 DNA reads TGTGCCACCAGCAATCGCATAAGGAAGACCCAGTACTTC.

The chain recombines TRBV5-1 with TRBJ2-5; D gene unclear. Germline-derived CDR1 and CDR2 are SGHRS and YFSETQ. Trimming stripped 0 bases from V and 5 bases from J, with 11 bases between. The CDR3 is made up of 14 amino acids. The CDR3: CASSLGSGLETQYF. The CDR3 DNA reads TGCGCCAGCAGCTTGGGATCGGGTTTGGAGACCCAGTACTTC.